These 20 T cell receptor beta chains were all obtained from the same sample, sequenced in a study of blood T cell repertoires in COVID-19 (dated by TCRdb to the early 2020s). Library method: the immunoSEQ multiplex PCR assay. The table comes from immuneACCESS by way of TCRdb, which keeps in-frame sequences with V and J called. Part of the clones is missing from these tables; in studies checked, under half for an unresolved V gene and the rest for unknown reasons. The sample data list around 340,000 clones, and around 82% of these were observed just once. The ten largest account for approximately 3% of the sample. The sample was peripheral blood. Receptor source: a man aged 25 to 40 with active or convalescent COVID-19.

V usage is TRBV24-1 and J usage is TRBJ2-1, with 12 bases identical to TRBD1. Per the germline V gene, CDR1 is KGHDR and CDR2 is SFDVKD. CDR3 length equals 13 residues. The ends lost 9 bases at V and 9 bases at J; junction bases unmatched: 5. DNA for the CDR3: TGTGCCACCGGGACAGGGGGCTGGGGTGAGCAGTTCTTC. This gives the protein CATGTGGWGEQFF.

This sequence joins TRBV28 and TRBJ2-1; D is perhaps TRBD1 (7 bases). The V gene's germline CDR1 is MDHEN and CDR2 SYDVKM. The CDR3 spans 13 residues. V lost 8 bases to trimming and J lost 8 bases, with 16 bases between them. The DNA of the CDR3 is TGTGCCAGCGACAGGGAGGAGGGCGATGAGCAGTTCTTC. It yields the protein CASDREEGDEQFF.

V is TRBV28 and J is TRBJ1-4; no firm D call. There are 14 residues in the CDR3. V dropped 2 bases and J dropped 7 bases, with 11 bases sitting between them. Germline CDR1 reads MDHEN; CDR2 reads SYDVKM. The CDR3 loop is CASSLGQEGEKLFF. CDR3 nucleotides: TGTGCCAGCAGTTTAGGGCAGGAGGGTGAAAAACTGTTTTTT. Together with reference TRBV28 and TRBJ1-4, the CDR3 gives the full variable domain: DVKVTQSSRYLVKRTGEKVFLECVQDMDHENMFWYRQDPGLGLRLIYFSYDVKMKEKGDIPEGYSVSREKKERFSLILESASTNQTSMYLCASSLGQEGEKLFFGSGTQLSVL.

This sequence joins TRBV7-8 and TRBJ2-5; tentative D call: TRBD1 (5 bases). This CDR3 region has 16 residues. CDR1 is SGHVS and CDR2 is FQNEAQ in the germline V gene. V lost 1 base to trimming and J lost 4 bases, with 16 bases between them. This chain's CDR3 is CASSLGEGASGETQYF. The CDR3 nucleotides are TGTGCCAGCAGCTTAGGGGAAGGGGCGTCGGGAGAGACCCAGTACTTC.

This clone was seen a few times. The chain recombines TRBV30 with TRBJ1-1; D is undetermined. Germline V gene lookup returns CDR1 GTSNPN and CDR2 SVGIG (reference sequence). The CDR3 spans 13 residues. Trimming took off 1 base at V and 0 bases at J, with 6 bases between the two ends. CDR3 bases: TGTGCCTGGAGTGAGGACTTGAACACTGAAGCTTTCTTT. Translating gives CAWSEDLNTEAFF.

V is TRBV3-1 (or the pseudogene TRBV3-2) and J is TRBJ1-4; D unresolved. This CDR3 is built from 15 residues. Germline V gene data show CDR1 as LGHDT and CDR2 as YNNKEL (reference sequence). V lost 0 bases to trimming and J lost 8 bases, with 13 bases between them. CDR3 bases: TGTGCCAGCAGCCAAGATCTGGCTACGGGGGAAAAACTGTTTTTT. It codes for CASSQDLATGEKLFF.

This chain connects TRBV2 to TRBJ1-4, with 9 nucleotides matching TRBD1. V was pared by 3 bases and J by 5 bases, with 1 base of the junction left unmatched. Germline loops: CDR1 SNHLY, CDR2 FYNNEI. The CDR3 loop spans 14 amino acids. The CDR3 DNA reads TGTGCCAGCAGTGATGACAGGGGGAATGAAAAACTGTTTTTT. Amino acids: CASSDDRGNEKLFF.

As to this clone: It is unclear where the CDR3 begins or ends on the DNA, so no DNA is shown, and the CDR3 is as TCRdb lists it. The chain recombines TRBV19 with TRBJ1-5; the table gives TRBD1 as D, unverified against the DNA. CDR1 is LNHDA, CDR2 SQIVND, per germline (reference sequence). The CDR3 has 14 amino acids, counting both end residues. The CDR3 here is CASSILANNQPQHF.

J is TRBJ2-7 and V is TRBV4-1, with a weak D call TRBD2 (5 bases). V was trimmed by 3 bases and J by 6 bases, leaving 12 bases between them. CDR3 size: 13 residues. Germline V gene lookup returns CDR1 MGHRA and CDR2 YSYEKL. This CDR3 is CASSQWGVGEQYF. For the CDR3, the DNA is TGCGCCAGCAGCCAGTGGGGAGTGGGCGAGCAGTACTTC.

The CDR3 DNA is TGTGCCAGCTCACTCCGGTCGGGGACAGATACGCAGTATTTT. It specifies CASSLRSGTDTQYF. This rearrangement joins TRBV18 to TRBJ2-3; tentatively, D is TRBD2 (5 bases). CDR1 KGHSH and CDR2 LQKENI come from the germline V gene. The CDR3 loop spans 14 amino acids. The ends were cut back, 4 bases at V and 3 bases at J, with 11 bases in the middle.

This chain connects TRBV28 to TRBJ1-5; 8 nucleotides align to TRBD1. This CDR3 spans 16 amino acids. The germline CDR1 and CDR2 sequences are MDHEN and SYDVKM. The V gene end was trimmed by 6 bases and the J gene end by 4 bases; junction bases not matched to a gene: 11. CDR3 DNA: TGTGCCAGCAGCTTAGAGACAGGGGCCGTTAATCAGCCCCAGCATTTT. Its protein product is CASSLETGAVNQPQHF.

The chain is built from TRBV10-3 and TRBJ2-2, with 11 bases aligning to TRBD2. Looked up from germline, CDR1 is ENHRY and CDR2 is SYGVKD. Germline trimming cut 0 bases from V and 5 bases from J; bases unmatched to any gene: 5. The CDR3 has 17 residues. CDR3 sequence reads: CAISESIGTSGTGELFF. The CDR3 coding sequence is TGTGCCATCAGTGAGTCGATCGGGACTAGCGGAACCGGGGAGCTGTTTTTT.

CDR3 sequence: CAWSLDSPYTEAFF. The CDR3 DNA reads as TGTGCCTGGAGTCTCGACAGCCCCTACACTGAAGCTTTCTTT. The J gene is TRBJ1-1, the V gene TRBV30; the D gene is possibly TRBD1 (5 bases). The CDR3 is made up of 14 amino acids. Germline values: CDR1 GTSNPN, CDR2 SVGIG (reference sequence). Trimming stripped 2 bases from V and 3 bases from J, with 13 bases between. Drawing the rest from reference TRBV30 and TRBJ1-1, the complete variable domain is SQTIHQWPATLVQPVGSPLSLECTVEGTSNPNLYWYRQAAGRGLQLLFYSVGIGQISSEVPQNLSASRPQDRQFILSSKKLLLSDSGFYLCAWSLDSPYTEAFFGQGTRLTVV.

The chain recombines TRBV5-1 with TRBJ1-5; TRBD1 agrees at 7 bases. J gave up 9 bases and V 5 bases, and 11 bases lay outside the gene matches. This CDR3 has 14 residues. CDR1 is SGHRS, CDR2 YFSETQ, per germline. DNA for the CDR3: TGCGCCAGCAGTTTGACAGGGCTCGAAGGGCCCCAGCATTTT. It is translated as CASSLTGLEGPQHF.

The CDR3 coding sequence is TGCGCCAGCAGCCTGGGACTAGCGGGAGTTAAGAATGAGCAGTTCTTC. This codes for CASSLGLAGVKNEQFF. This chain uses TRBV10-2 with TRBJ2-1; TRBD2 matches 14 bases. CDR3 length: 16 residues. Trimming took 6 bases from V and 7 from J; bases not matched to a gene: 8. Germline V lookup: CDR1 WSHSY, CDR2 SAAADI.

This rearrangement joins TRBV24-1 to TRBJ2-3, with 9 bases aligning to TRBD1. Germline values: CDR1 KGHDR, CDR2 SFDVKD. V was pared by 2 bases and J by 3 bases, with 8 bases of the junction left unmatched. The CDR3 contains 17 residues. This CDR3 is CATSDYRGPEVTDTQYF. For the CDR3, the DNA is TGTGCCACCAGTGATTACAGGGGGCCGGAGGTAACAGATACGCAGTATTTT.

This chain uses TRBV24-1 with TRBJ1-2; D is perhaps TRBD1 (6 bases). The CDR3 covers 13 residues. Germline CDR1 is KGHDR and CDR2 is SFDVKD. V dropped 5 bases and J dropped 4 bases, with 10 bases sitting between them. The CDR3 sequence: CATSGWGPYGYTF. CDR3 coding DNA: TGTGCCACCAGTGGTTGGGGGCCCTATGGCTACACCTTC.

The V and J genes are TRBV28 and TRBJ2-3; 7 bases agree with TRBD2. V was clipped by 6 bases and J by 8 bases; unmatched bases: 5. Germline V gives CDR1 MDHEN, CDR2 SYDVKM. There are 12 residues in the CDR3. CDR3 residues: CASSPSGGTQYF. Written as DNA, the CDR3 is TGTGCCAGCAGCCCTAGCGGCGGTACGCAGTATTTT.

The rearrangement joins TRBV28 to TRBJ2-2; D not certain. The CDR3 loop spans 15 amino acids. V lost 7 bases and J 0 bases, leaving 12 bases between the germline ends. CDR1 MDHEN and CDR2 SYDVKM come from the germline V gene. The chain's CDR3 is CASTPGLANTGELFF. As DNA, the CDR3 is TGTGCCAGCACCCCTGGCCTAGCGAACACCGGGGAGCTGTTTTTT.

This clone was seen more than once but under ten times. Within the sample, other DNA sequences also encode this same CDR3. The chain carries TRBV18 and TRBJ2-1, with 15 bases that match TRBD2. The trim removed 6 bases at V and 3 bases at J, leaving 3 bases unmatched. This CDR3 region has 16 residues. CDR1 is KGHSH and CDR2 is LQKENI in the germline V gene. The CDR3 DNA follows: TGTGCCAGCTCCCTGGGACTAGCGGGGGGCTACAATGAGCAGTTCTTC. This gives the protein CASSLGLAGGYNEQFF. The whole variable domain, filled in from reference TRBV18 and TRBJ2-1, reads NAGVMQNPRHLVRRRGQEARLRCSPMKGHSHVYWYRQLPEEGLKFMVYLQKENIIDESGMPKERFSAEFPKEGPSILRIQQVVRGDSAAYFCASSLGLAGGYNEQFFGPGTRLTVL.